The next 7 T cell receptor beta chains were all read from a single sample in a study of Tregs in tolerant kidney transplant recipients. The data were produced by immunoSEQ multiplex PCR, yet TCRdb's version contains in-frame clones alone and is incomplete. The data show around 48,000 clones, and the top ten clones hold about 0.85%. The sequenced sample was CD4+ T cells from blood, obtained before the transplant. These receptors came from a human donor who received a combined kidney and bone marrow transplant.

Worth noting for this clone: From the germline J gene comes the end of the CDR3, since the read stops 3 residues before it. This rearrangement joins TRBV10-2 to TRBJ2-7; D is uncertain. The CDR3 extends over 15 amino acids. V was clipped by 6 bases and J by 1 base, with 16 bases between them. Germline V gene lookup returns CDR1 WSHSY and CDR2 SAAADI. The CDR3 loop is CASSGYGSPSYEQYF. The sequenced CDR3 bases are TGCGCCAGCAGCGGATACGGGTCCCCATCCTACGAG.

Turning to this clone: The read terminates 3 residues ahead of where the CDR3 ends, so the germline J gene completes it. The genes are TRBV19 and TRBJ2-3, with D possibly TRBD2 on 6 matching bases. The V gene's germline CDR1 is LNHDA and CDR2 SQIVND (reference sequence). The CDR3 spans 13 residues. CDR3 bases read: TGTGCCAGTAGTATAGATCCAGCGGGTCCG. Its protein is CASSIDPAGP. The full CDR3 protein reads CASSIDPAGPQYF.

Turning to this clone: Read sequence stops 3 residues before the CDR3 end, and the germline J gene provides the missing end. The chain carries TRBV7-9 and TRBJ2-3; D call uncertain. This CDR3 has 15 amino acids. Germline V lookup: CDR1 SEHNR, CDR2 FQNEAQ (reference sequence). V gave up 3 bases and J gave up 4 bases, with 14 bases separating them. The CDR3: CASSLQSFNADTQYF. CDR3 DNA (partial): TGTGCCAGCAGCTTGCAGTCTTTTAACGCAGATACG.

In regard to this clone: The read halts 3 residues ahead of the CDR3 end, with the missing end drawn from the germline J gene. This chain joins TRBV7-2 and TRBJ1-2; TRBD1 might be the D (6 bases). The germline V and J ends were trimmed by 6 bases and 5 bases, with 19 bases remaining between them. This CDR3 is built from 15 residues. Germline V gene data show CDR1 as SGHTA and CDR2 as FQGNSA. CDR3 bases read: TGTGCCAGCAGGCCCTTCAGGGGAGGAGCTTATGGC. This codes for CASRPFRGGAYG. The entire CDR3 reads CASRPFRGGAYGYTF.

A note on this clone: The missing CDR3 end, 3 residues past where the read stops, is filled in from the germline J gene. This sequence joins TRBV18 and TRBJ2-3; 7 nucleotides line up with TRBD2. Germline-derived CDR1 and CDR2 are KGHSH and LQKENI. V was pared by 2 bases and J by 4 bases, with 3 bases of the junction left unmatched. The CDR3 runs to 14 residues. Here the CDR3 reads CASSPGGGPDTQYF. Partial CDR3 DNA: TGTGCCAGCTCACCAGGGGGGGGACCAGATACG.

Points on this clone: From the germline J gene comes the end of the CDR3, since the read stops 3 residues before it. The chain has TRBV19 and TRBJ1-4, with TRBD1 matching 7 bases. The length of the CDR3 is 14 residues. V shed 6 bases, J shed 3 bases, and the junction held 4 bases outside the gene matches. The germline V gene encodes CDR1 LNHDA and CDR2 SQIVND (reference sequence). The CDR3 sequence is CASSPGQPNEKLFF. The sequenced CDR3 bases are TGTGCCAGTAGCCCGGGACAGCCTAATGAAAAA.

To note about this clone: The CDR3 extends 3 residues past the end of the read, so its final part is completed from the germline J gene. The chain uses TRBV7-2 and TRBJ1-2; a weak D match, TRBD1 (5 bases). This CDR3 has 11 residues. CDR1 is SGHTA, CDR2 FQGNSA, per germline. This chain's CDR3 is CASTSGYGYTF. The CDR3 DNA, read in part, is TGTGCCAGCACCTCAGGGTACGGC.